Given below is one T cell receptor (beta chain) in context. This sample is drawn from a study of technical replicates of blood from a handful of donors. Data came from immunoSEQ multiplex PCR; TCRdb stores just in-frame clones and leaves some out. The data show tens of thousands of clones, around 90% seen once. This clonotype was sampled from a human donor in good health. Sequencing was performed on T cells isolated from PBMCs.

The CDR3 loop reads CASSLDISSGETGELFF. The CDR3 DNA reads as TGTGCCAGCAGCTTAGACATTTCTAGCGGAGAGACCGGGGAGCTGTTTTTT. The gene calls are TRBV11-3 and TRBJ2-2; 7 nucleotides line up with TRBD2. The CDR3 is 17 residues long. The J segment lost 5 bases and the V segment lost 0 bases, leaving 9 bases of the junction unmatched. CDR1 SGHNT and CDR2 YENEEA come from the germline V gene.